The 8 T cell receptor beta chains below all came from one sample that was sequenced in a study of shared clonotypes between healthy human individuals. Libraries were prepared by immunoSEQ multiplex PCR; TCRdb keeps only in-frame clonotypes and omits some of them. The sample consists of under 750,000 clones, 55% to 80% of them appearing once. Source material: memory CD4+ T cells sorted from blood. Subset reported: CD45RA-negative fraction. These receptors were obtained from a woman aged 25 to 39 in good health.

This rearrangement joins TRBV11-2 to TRBJ2-3; D unclear. The CDR3 runs to 15 residues. V was cut by 4 bases and J by 6 bases, with 17 bases left in between. Germline loops: CDR1 SGHAT, CDR2 FQNNGV. CDR3 sequence (DNA): TGTGCCAGCAGCTCCTACCCGACTCCCGGGGATACGCAGTATTTT. As protein: CASSSYPTPGDTQYF.

The chain carries TRBV16 and TRBJ1-5, with 7 bases identical to TRBD1. The CDR3 sequence is 15 residues long. V dropped 2 bases and J dropped 0; count of bases not matched to a gene: 1. Per germline, CDR1 KGHSY and CDR2 FQNENV. CDR3 sequence reads: CASSQGQASNQPQHF. The CDR3 DNA reads as TGTGCCAGCAGCCAAGGACAGGCTAGCAATCAGCCCCAGCATTTT.

This clone has just a few counts. CDR3 coding DNA: TGTGCCAGCAGCCCGGCGTGGGACAGGGAGGCTTTCTTT. This translates into CASSPAWDREAFF. The gene calls are TRBV5-4 and TRBJ1-1; TRBD1 matches at 9 bases. Germline V gene sequence: CDR1 SGHNT, CDR2 YYREEE (reference sequence). The V gene end was trimmed by 4 bases and the J gene end by 11 bases; junction bases not matched to a gene: 9. This CDR3 is 13 amino acids long.

This chain joins TRBV5-4 and TRBJ2-5, with 13 nucleotides matching TRBD2. V lost 1 base and J lost 5; bases outside the gene matches: 14. This CDR3 is built from 19 residues. Germline V CDR1 and CDR2: SGHNT, YYREEE (reference sequence). The CDR3 sequence: CASSLKLGGGLAGDETQYF. CDR3 bases: TGTGCCAGCAGCTTGAAACTGGGGGGCGGACTAGCGGGAGATGAGACCCAGTACTTC. The full variable domain, its missing parts supplied by reference TRBV5-4 and TRBJ2-5, is ETGVTQSPTHLIKTRGQQVTLRCSSQSGHNTVSWYQQALGQGPQFIFQYYREEENGRGNFPPRFSGLQFPNYSSELNVNALELDDSALYLCASSLKLGGGLAGDETQYFGPGTRLLVL.

This clone was counted between two and nine times. V and J are TRBV28 and TRBJ1-2; unclear D gene. Germline-derived CDR1 and CDR2 are MDHEN and SYDVKM. The CDR3 covers 13 residues. With 2 bases removed from V and 2 bases from J, the gap between germline ends came to 6 bases. The CDR3 sequence is CASSLNQNYGYTF. In DNA, the CDR3 is TGTGCCAGCAGTTTAAACCAGAACTATGGCTACACCTTC.

This clone was counted a single time. This chain connects TRBV19 to TRBJ2-3; perhaps TRBD1 as D (6 bases). The CDR3 covers 12 residues. Germline CDR1 reads LNHDA; CDR2 reads SQIVND (reference sequence). V was cut by 6 bases and J by 7 bases, with 11 bases left in between. This chain's CDR3 is CASRSQGYTQYF. The CDR3 DNA reads as TGTGCCAGTAGGAGCCAGGGGTATACGCAGTATTTT.

The chain links TRBV15 to TRBJ2-1; 10 bases are shared with TRBD2. Unmatched junction bases numbered 17, after V lost 0 bases and J lost 9 bases. The length of the CDR3 is 19 residues. Germline V gene data show CDR1 as LNHNV and CDR2 as YYDKDF (reference sequence). DNA for the CDR3: TGTGCCACCAGCAGAGATCGGATTCGCTGGGGCCGACTAGCGGGTGAGCAGTTCTTC. This codes for CATSRDRIRWGRLAGEQFF.

The V gene is TRBV11-2, the J gene TRBJ1-5; tentative D call: TRBD1 (5 bases). Trimming removed 5 bases from V and 9 bases from J, with 17 bases in between. The CDR3 length is 14 residues. Germline-derived CDR1 and CDR2 are SGHAT and FQNNGV. As DNA, the CDR3 is TGTGCCAGCAGCCACGGGTCTTACCAGGGGCCCCAGCATTTT. The encoded protein is CASSHGSYQGPQHF.